Below, 13 T cell receptor beta chains from the same sample are listed, as sequenced in a study of blood T cell repertoires in COVID-19 (dated by TCRdb to 2019 to 2021). Library preparation employed the immunoSEQ multiplex PCR assay. TCRdb holds this immuneACCESS table with in-frame rearrangements only. Some clones are missing; in checked studies, unresolved V genes explain under half, and the rest has no known cause. In all, the sample holds roughly 71,000 clones, and roughly 84% of those were seen once. Jointly, the top ten make up 7.5% to 10% of the sample. Material: peripheral blood. These receptors originate from a man aged 50 to 60 with active COVID-19.

The sample holds one count of this clone. The gene calls are TRBV5-1 and TRBJ1-3; possibly TRBD1 for D (6 bases). The CDR3 length is 16 residues. V was clipped by 7 bases and J by 0 bases, with 17 bases between them. Germline V CDR1 and CDR2: SGHRS, YFSETQ. CDR3 sequence: CASSLGDTTSGNTIYF. For the CDR3, the DNA is TGCGCCAGCTCTCTGGGGGACACAACCTCTGGAAACACCATATATTTT.

V is TRBV10-3 and J is TRBJ2-1; 7 bases map to TRBD1. The V gene end was trimmed by 4 bases and the J gene end by 8 bases; junction bases not matched to a gene: 20. CDR1 and CDR2 from the germline V gene are ENHRY and SYGVKD. There are 18 residues in the CDR3. The CDR3 sequence is CAISASPGQATLGDEQFF. Here the CDR3 DNA reads TGTGCCATCAGTGCGTCGCCAGGACAGGCTACGTTGGGGGATGAGCAGTTCTTC.

The CDR3 DNA reads as TGTGCCAGCAGCTTAGCGGCACCTCCCTCCTACAATGAGCAGTTCTTC. Its translation: CASSLAAPPSYNEQFF. The rearrangement joins TRBV7-6 to TRBJ2-1; D is undetermined. Deletions cut 0 bases from V and 0 bases from J, with 9 bases between. This CDR3 has 16 residues. Germline CDR1 SGHVS, CDR2 FNYEAQ.

The gene calls are TRBV2 and TRBJ2-2; weak D call: TRBD1 (6 bases). Deletions cut 4 bases from V and 13 bases from J, with 19 bases between. Germline V gene sequence: CDR1 SNHLY, CDR2 FYNNEI. The CDR3 extends over 14 amino acids. The CDR3 is CASSGDRYTDGLFF. CDR3 nucleotide sequence: TGTGCCAGCAGTGGAGACAGGTACACGGATGGGCTGTTTTTT.

The chain couples TRBV6-6 to TRBJ2-7, with no clear D. Germline loops: CDR1 MNHNY, CDR2 SVGAGI (reference sequence). The CDR3 spans 11 residues. The V and J ends lost 4 bases and 7 bases respectively, with 8 bases between them. The CDR3 coding sequence is TGTGCCAGCAGTTCTATAGAAGAGCAGTACTTC. Translating it yields CASSSIEEQYF.

The chain couples TRBV5-1 to TRBJ2-7; D is unresolved. V gave up 7 bases and J gave up 0 bases, with 20 bases separating them. The germline CDR1 and CDR2 sequences are SGHRS and YFSETQ. The CDR3 is 16 amino acids. This CDR3 reads CASSIGLGSLSYEQYF. The CDR3 coding sequence is TGCGCCAGCTCAATTGGGCTGGGCTCCCTCTCCTACGAGCAGTACTTC.

The chain is built from TRBV10-3 and TRBJ1-5; 7 bases align to TRBD1. V gave up 0 bases and J gave up 9 bases; unmatched junction bases: 14. Germline CDR1 ENHRY, CDR2 SYGVKD. The CDR3 extends over 17 amino acids. CDR3 region: CAISESNLGQVDRPQHF. CDR3 coding DNA: TGTGCCATCAGTGAGTCGAACCTCGGACAGGTGGACCGGCCCCAGCATTTT.

The chain uses TRBV12-3 or TRBV12-4 and TRBJ1-5, with D possibly being TRBD1 (5 bases). Between the trimmed V and J ends, which lost 3 bases and 4 bases, there was a span of 7 bases. This CDR3 has 13 amino acids. CDR3 nucleotides: TGTGCCAGCAGTTTCGGGGGGAATCAGCCCCAGCATTTT. Translation: CASSFGGNQPQHF.

This chain links TRBV7-2 with TRBJ2-7; 7 bases map to TRBD2. CDR1 is SGHTA and CDR2 is FQGNSA in the germline V gene. CDR3 length: 15 amino acids. V lost 2 bases and J lost 7; bases outside the gene matches: 11. CDR3 in DNA: TGTGCCAGCAGCTTAACGGCGGGGGATAGGTGGGAGCAGTACTTC. Protein: CASSLTAGDRWEQYF.

V gene TRBV2 combines with J gene TRBJ2-1; 7 nucleotides agree with TRBD2. Per germline, CDR1 SNHLY and CDR2 FYNNEI. J lost 2 bases, V lost 5 bases, and 6 bases had no gene match. This CDR3 has 15 residues. The chain's CDR3 is CASSLGGSAYNEQFF. The DNA of the CDR3 is TGTGCCAGCAGTCTGGGCGGGAGCGCCTACAATGAGCAGTTCTTC.

J is TRBJ1-1 and V is TRBV6-6; 9 nucleotides line up with TRBD1. CDR3 length: 16 amino acids. The V segment lost 5 bases and the J segment 1 base; nucleotides outside the gene matches: 8. Germline V gene lookup returns CDR1 MNHNY and CDR2 SVGAGI (reference sequence). The CDR3: CASSHPGQGPNTEAFF. The CDR3 DNA follows: TGTGCCAGCAGTCACCCGGGACAGGGCCCGAACACTGAAGCTTTCTTT.

CDR3 residues: CASSLARAETQYF. The CDR3 nucleotides read TGTGCCAGCAGTTTAGCGCGGGCAGAGACCCAGTACTTC. The V gene is TRBV12-3 or TRBV12-4, the J gene TRBJ2-5, with TRBD2 as a possible D gene (5 bases). The length of the CDR3 is 13 residues. V shed 0 bases and J shed 4 bases, with 6 bases lying between them.

The V and J genes are TRBV5-1 and TRBJ1-5, with 7 bases lining up with TRBD1. The CDR3 sequence is 13 residues long. Trimming cost V 4 bases and J 4 bases; bases outside gene matches: 2. In germline, CDR1 is SGHRS, CDR2 YFSETQ. The CDR3: CASSPGQNQPQHF. Here the CDR3 DNA reads TGCGCCAGCAGCCCGGGACAGAATCAGCCCCAGCATTTT.